The next 13 T cell receptor beta chains were all read from a single sample in a study of blood T cell repertoires in COVID-19. Here immunoSEQ multiplex PCR was the method, and the copy in TCRdb shows in-frame clones only, minus some. Here the sample spans 150,000 to 200,000 clones, roughly nine tenths being singletons. The sample taken for sequencing was peripheral blood. The receptors derive from a woman aged 55-75 years with COVID-19, enrolled during active disease.

The rearrangement joins TRBV6-5 to TRBJ2-7; 9 bases align to TRBD2. Losses at the gene ends were 5 bases for V and 3 bases for J; bases not matched to a gene: 8. The germline CDR1 and CDR2 sequences are MNHEY and SVGAGI. The length of the CDR3 is 15 residues. As DNA, the CDR3 is TGTGCCAGCAGTAAGCTTAGCGGGAGACTCTACGAGCAGTACTTC. Translated, it gives CASSKLSGRLYEQYF.

The chain uses TRBV5-6 and TRBJ1-5; a possible D gene is TRBD1 (6 bases). This CDR3 is built from 14 residues. V dropped 2 bases and J dropped 5 bases, with 11 bases sitting between them. Germline V gives CDR1 SGHDT, CDR2 YYEEEE. CDR3 DNA: TGTGCCAGCAGCTTCAGGACAGAGGATCAGCCCCAGCATTTT. It yields the protein CASSFRTEDQPQHF. Combining the CDR3 with reference TRBV5-6 and TRBJ1-5 gives the whole variable domain DAGVTQSPTHLIKTRGQQVTLRCSPKSGHDTVSWYQQALGQGPQFIFQYYEEEERQRGNFPDRFSGHQFPNYSSELNVNALLLGDSALYLCASSFRTEDQPQHFGDGTRLSIL.

This rearrangement joins TRBV2 to TRBJ1-3, with unresolved D. Germline-derived CDR1 and CDR2 are SNHLY and FYNNEI. This CDR3 spans 14 amino acids. The V and J ends lost 4 bases and 4 bases respectively, with 11 bases between them. CDR3 sequence reads: CASSGRRGGNTIYF. The CDR3 DNA reads TGTGCCAGCAGTGGGCGACGGGGAGGAAACACCATATATTTT. The whole variable domain, remainder taken from reference TRBV2 and TRBJ1-3, is EPEVTQTPSHQVTQMGQEVILRCVPISNHLYFYWYRQILGQKVEFLVSFYNNEISEKSEIFDDQFSVERPDGSNFTLKIRSTKLEDSAMYFCASSGRRGGNTIYFGEGSWLTVV.

The chain joins TRBV4-2 to TRBJ2-6, with 10 bases that match TRBD1. V gave up 1 base and J gave up 1 base; unmatched junction bases: 10. Looked up from germline, CDR1 is LGHNA and CDR2 is YNFKEQ. The CDR3 has 20 amino acids. In nucleotides, the CDR3 is TGTGCCAGCAGCCAAGTTTCCGGGACAGGGGTTCTTTCTGGGGCCAACGTCCTGACTTTC. Amino acid sequence: CASSQVSGTGVLSGANVLTF.

The rearrangement joins TRBV19 to TRBJ1-5; no definite D call. The CDR3 covers 13 residues. V was cut by 8 bases and J by 3 bases, with 11 bases left in between. Looked up from germline, CDR1 is LNHDA and CDR2 is SQIVND (reference sequence). The CDR3 loop is CASGYRPNQPQHF. CDR3 sequence (DNA): TGTGCCAGTGGTTACAGACCCAATCAGCCCCAGCATTTT.

This chain's CDR3 is CATRTEWDRVSASGRASYNEQFF. The CDR3 coding sequence is TGTGCCACCAGAACCGAATGGGACAGGGTCTCGGCTAGCGGGAGGGCCAGCTACAATGAGCAGTTCTTC. The chain joins TRBV15 to TRBJ2-1; TRBD2 matches 12 bases. Germline V lookup: CDR1 LNHNV, CDR2 YYDKDF (reference sequence). This CDR3 is built from 23 residues. V lost 6 bases, J lost 3 bases, and 27 bases stayed unmatched.

Here the CDR3 reads CASRIRGQGSYEQYF. The CDR3 DNA follows: TGTGCCAGCCGCATCCGGGGACAGGGGTCCTACGAGCAGTACTTC. The V and J genes are TRBV9 and TRBJ2-7; 10 positions match TRBD1. J lost 1 base, V lost 7 bases, and 8 bases had no gene match. The CDR3 is 15 residues long. The germline V gene has CDR1 SGDLS and CDR2 YYNGEE.

The rearrangement links TRBV6-4 to TRBJ1-5; maybe TRBD1 (6 bases). Trimming removed 5 bases from V and 0 bases from J, with 11 bases in between. The CDR3 runs 15 residues. Germline CDR1 reads MRHNA; CDR2 reads SNTAGT. This CDR3 is CASSPTGNSNQPQHF. The CDR3 nucleotides are TGTGCCAGCAGTCCGACAGGAAATAGCAATCAGCCCCAGCATTTT.

V is TRBV30 and J is TRBJ1-4, with D possibly matching TRBD1 (6 bases). V was pared by 5 bases and J by 3 bases, with 7 bases between. The CDR3 sequence is 12 residues long. Germline V lookup: CDR1 GTSNPN, CDR2 SVGIG (reference sequence). CDR3 DNA sequence: TGTGCCTGGGGGACATCTAATGAAAAACTGTTTTTT. Its translation: CAWGTSNEKLFF.

CDR3 sequence: CASSLRQETQYF. The CDR3 region has the DNA TGTGCCAGCAGCCTGAGACAAGAGACCCAGTACTTC. This sequence joins TRBV6-5 and TRBJ2-5; no definite D call. The CDR3 extends over 12 amino acids. V was clipped by 6 bases and J by 2 bases, with 7 bases between them. The germline V gene encodes CDR1 MNHEY and CDR2 SVGAGI.

The J gene is TRBJ2-3, the V gene TRBV9; 11 nucleotides agree with TRBD2. The trim removed 0 bases at V and 5 bases at J, leaving 5 bases unmatched. The CDR3 totals 16 residues. The V gene's germline CDR1 is SGDLS and CDR2 YYNGEE. The CDR3 coding sequence is TGTGCCAGCAGCGTAGAGACTAGCGGGATTGGAGATACGCAGTATTTT. Its protein is CASSVETSGIGDTQYF.

The chain has TRBV30 and TRBJ1-1; a weak D match, TRBD1 (6 bases). The CDR3 extends over 13 amino acids. V was clipped by 4 bases and J by 5 bases, with 14 bases between them. Germline-derived CDR1 and CDR2 are GTSNPN and SVGIG (reference sequence). The CDR3 is CAWIMGAPTEAFF. The DNA for the CDR3 is TGTGCCTGGATAATGGGGGCGCCGACTGAAGCTTTCTTT.

This clone has only one observation. The chain carries TRBV19 and TRBJ2-2; D is possibly TRBD1 (6 bases). Per germline, CDR1 LNHDA and CDR2 SQIVND (reference sequence). This CDR3 contains 15 residues. The germline V and J ends were trimmed by 5 bases and 2 bases, with 12 bases remaining between them. The CDR3 DNA sequence: TGTGCCAGTAGTTTAAGGGGGAGTAACACCGGGGAGCTGTTTTTT. Its protein product is CASSLRGSNTGELFF.